This T cell receptor beta chain was retrieved from a study of cytomegalovirus exposure and HLA in healthy donors. Study conclusions and caveats: For most TCR beta V segments, an earlier analysis put the productive rate at about 90% or about 30% of the time. According to reports, the classifier identified cytomegalovirus status with high specificity and sensitivity.

Turning to this clone: Its antigen is still unknown.

Samples came from healthy bone marrow donors. This CDR3 region has 13 residues. Germline V CDR1 and CDR2: SGHDT, YYEEEE. The V end lost 2 bases, the J end lost 6 bases, and 12 bases lay between the germline ends. PCR involved 60 Vbeta and 13 Jbeta primers. Repertoires were generated with immunoSEQ multiplex PCR, while TCRdb's copy carries only in-frame clones and drops some. This table has roughly 180,000 clones, just under 80% appearing once. This chain uses TRBV5-6 with TRBJ2-7, with D possibly TRBD2 on 7 matching bases. The sample taken for sequencing was PBMCs. The origin of this receptor is a woman in her 30s in good health and CMV-seronegative. CDR3 in DNA: TGTGCCAGCAGCTTTACGGGGGGCGGCGAGCAGTACTTC. Translation: CASSFTGGGEQYF.